This paragraph covers one TCR beta chain sequence. Methods used by the authors: For nucleated cells, counts were estimated from reference gene primer amplification. The repertoire was sequenced with immunoSEQ multiplex PCR; TCRdb's copy has only in-frame clones and lacks some. V and J calls and clone size follow that table, whereas D and trimming were derived from the DNA. The sample lists some 200,000 clones, around 80% occurring once. This sample is drawn from a study of blood T cell repertoires in COVID-19. Study details: Researchers got acute and convalescent COVID-19 samples from the United States, Italy and Spain. Sample material is recorded as cDNA or gDNA derived from T cells, B-cell-depleted T cells, or PBMCs.

Germline loops: CDR1 SEHNR, CDR2 FQNEAQ (reference sequence). CDR3 size: 12 residues. Germline trimming cut 6 bases from V and 6 bases from J; bases unmatched to any gene: 3. Sequenced material: peripheral blood. The genes are TRBV7-9 and TRBJ2-7; 9 nucleotides align to TRBD1. The receptor's source is a man aged 25-45 years with active or convalescent COVID-19. DNA of the CDR3: TGTGCCAGCAGTTCGACAGGGGGCGAGCAGTACGTC. This translates into CASSSTGGEQYV.